This T cell receptor beta chain was documented in a study of cytomegalovirus exposure and HLA in healthy donors. Study findings and constraints: Cytomegalovirus association was assigned to approximately 160 TCR beta chains.

PCR used 60 Vbeta primers and 13 Jbeta primers. Data came from immunoSEQ multiplex PCR; TCRdb stores just in-frame clones and leaves some out. The table has under 130,000 clones, approximately 72% seen once; the top ten hold less than 3.5%. Germline CDR1 and CDR2: WSHSY and SAAADI. This CDR3 contains 13 residues. With regard to this clone: Its antigen is undetermined.

Sequences were obtained from PBMCs. The clonotype was recovered from a woman between 45 and 65 years old in good health and CMV-seronegative. The genes are TRBV10-2 and TRBJ2-3; 9 nucleotides match TRBD1. CDR3 sequence reads: CATKTGGINTQYF. The DNA for the CDR3 is TGCGCTACCAAAACAGGGGGCATTAATACGCAGTATTTT.